Below are 24 T cell receptor beta chains sequenced from a single sample in a study of CD8 T cells in ankylosing spondylitis (dated by TCRdb to about 2017). Receptors were amplified or captured by 5' RACE. The instrument given in TCRdb is Illumina HiSeq 2500. TCRdb reprocessing: public reads trimmed at Q25 with fastp, clones called with MiXCR, in-frame beta chains kept. Records with the same CDR3 protein are collapsed into one entry carrying the most frequent genes and DNA. The sample data list approximately 340,000 distinct CDR3 sequences, and about 15% of these were observed just once. The ten biggest clones cover roughly 1.1% of the sample. The sample was blood, either unsorted or a sorted T cell fraction (not recorded which). The origin of the receptors is a male donor with ankylosing spondylitis or in good health (not recorded which).

The V call is TRBV18, the J call TRBJ2-3, with TRBD1 identical over 9 bases. The V and J ends lost 8 bases and 3 bases, in that order; junction bases with no gene match: 6. This CDR3 is 14 amino acids long. The germline V gene has CDR1 KGHSH and CDR2 LQKENI. CDR3 nucleotide sequence: TGTGCCAGCCACGGGGGACAGGGTACAGATACGCAGTATTTT. Protein product: CASHGGQGTDTQYF.

This clonotype was counted a few times. The chain uses TRBV10-2 and TRBJ1-5, with D unclear. CDR3 size: 14 residues. Germline CDR1 and CDR2: WSHSY and SAAADI. The V gene lost 5 bases and the J gene lost 0 bases, with 8 bases spanning the gap. CDR3 sequence: CASSPLFSNQPQHF. CDR3 sequence (DNA): TGCGCCAGCAGTCCCTTATTTAGCAATCAGCCCCAGCATTTT.

This clonotype was recorded at least ten times. This chain links TRBV18 with TRBJ1-2, with D possibly being TRBD1 (5 bases). V lost 4 bases and J 2 bases, leaving 14 bases between the germline ends. The CDR3 totals 15 residues. Germline-derived CDR1 and CDR2 are KGHSH and LQKENI. The chain's CDR3 is CASSHTTVINYGYTF. DNA for the CDR3: TGTGCCAGCTCACACACGACAGTGATAAACTATGGCTACACCTTC. Filled out from reference TRBV18 and TRBJ1-2, the complete variable domain reads NAGVMQNPRHLVRRRGQEARLRCSPMKGHSHVYWYRQLPEEGLKFMVYLQKENIIDESGMPKERFSAEFPKEGPSILRIQQVVRGDSAAYFCASSHTTVINYGYTFGSGTRLTVV.

This clonotype was counted only a few times. The CDR3 protein is CASSLVKGGNEQFF. The CDR3 region has the DNA TGTGCCAGCAGCTTAGTTAAGGGTGGGAATGAGCAGTTCTTC. The chain links TRBV7-2 to TRBJ2-1; no firm D call. Germline CDR1 and CDR2: SGHTA and FQGNSA. This CDR3 region has 14 residues. Trimming shortened V by 1 base and J by 7 bases, and 11 bases separated the two germline ends.

The V and J genes are TRBV14 and TRBJ1-5, with 7 bases that match TRBD1. CDR1 SGHDN and CDR2 FVKESK come from the germline V gene. This CDR3 has 15 residues. V dropped 0 bases and J dropped 8; count of bases not matched to a gene: 7. The chain's CDR3 is CASSQDLGGREPQHF. The CDR3 DNA sequence: TGTGCCAGCAGCCAAGATTTAGGGGGCCGTGAGCCCCAGCATTTT.

In this sample, this clonotype turned up once. This chain joins TRBV12-3 or TRBV12-4 and TRBJ2-1, with 8 positions matching TRBD2. This CDR3 comprises 18 residues. This chain's CDR3 is CTFSLSLAAGGPGNEQFF. The CDR3 DNA sequence: TGTACCTTCAGTTTAAGTCTTGCGGCGGGAGGCCCAGGGAATGAGCAGTTCTTC.

The V gene is TRBV5-6, the J gene TRBJ2-2; D perhaps matches TRBD2 (5 bases). The CDR3 totals 17 residues. The V and J ends lost 0 bases and 5 bases respectively, with 17 bases between them. Germline V lookup: CDR1 SGHDT, CDR2 YYEEEE. The CDR3 nucleotides read TGTGCCAGCAGCTTGGATCACCCTCACGGCGGGACCGGGGAGCTGTTTTTT. Translating gives CASSLDHPHGGTGELFF.

The chain couples TRBV29-1 to TRBJ1-1; possible D gene TRBD1, 5 bases. V shed 6 bases and J shed 1 base, with 12 bases lying between them. This CDR3 is built from 13 residues. The germline V gene has CDR1 SQVTM and CDR2 ANQGSEA. The CDR3 sequence is CSVRQNPNTEAFF. As DNA, the CDR3 is TGCAGCGTCCGACAGAACCCGAACACTGAAGCTTTCTTT.

This clonotype has only a few counts. The chain uses TRBV20-1 and TRBJ2-1; tentatively, D is TRBD1 or TRBD2 (6 bases each). The CDR3 sequence is 15 residues long. Trimming removed 3 bases at V and 8 bases at J, with 20 bases between. The germline V gene has CDR1 DFQATT and CDR2 SNEGSKA (reference sequence). CDR3 protein: CSASPGAILADEQFF. The CDR3, as DNA: TGCAGTGCTAGCCCGGGGGCCATTCTCGCGGATGAGCAGTTCTTC.

This clonotype has just a few counts. The rearrangement uses TRBV2 and TRBJ2-1; D is unclear. The CDR3 extends over 15 amino acids. The germline gives CDR1 SNHLY, CDR2 FYNNEI. With 6 bases removed from V and 1 base from J, the gap between germline ends came to 13 bases. The chain's CDR3 is CASSNRRKSYNEQFF. CDR3 coding DNA: TGTGCCAGCAGCAATCGGCGTAAGTCCTACAATGAGCAGTTCTTC.

This clonotype was seen a few times. The rearrangement links TRBV7-8 to TRBJ2-7; TRBD1 aligns across 11 bases. The CDR3 length is 15 residues. Germline loops: CDR1 SGHVS, CDR2 FQNEAQ. Trimming at V came to 3 bases and at J to 4 bases, leaving 5 bases not matched to a gene. In DNA form, the CDR3 reads TGTGCCAGCAGCTTTGCTGGGACAGGGGGATACGAGCAGTACTTC. It specifies CASSFAGTGGYEQYF.

This clonotype was seen a handful of times. The V call is TRBV4-1, the J call TRBJ2-1; D possibly corresponds to TRBD2 (5 bases). Trimming cost V 4 bases and J 0 bases, with 13 bases left between them. The CDR3 runs to 16 residues. CDR1 is MGHRA and CDR2 is YSYEKL in the germline V gene. CDR3: CASSLDGISSYNEQFF. CDR3 bases: TGCGCCAGCAGCCTGGACGGGATAAGCTCCTACAATGAGCAGTTCTTC.

The genes are TRBV5-1 and TRBJ2-1, with D possibly being TRBD1 or TRBD2 (6 bases each). The V gene lost 7 bases and the J gene lost 8 bases, with 16 bases spanning the gap. CDR1 is SGHRS and CDR2 is YFSETQ in the germline V gene. The length of the CDR3 is 13 residues. CDR3 DNA sequence: TGCGCCAGCTCGGAGGGGGGATCGGATGAGCAGTTCTTC. Residues: CASSEGGSDEQFF.

The J gene is TRBJ2-2, the V gene TRBV5-1; D call uncertain. Germline assignment: CDR1 SGHRS and CDR2 YFSETQ. V was pared by 0 bases and J by 0 bases, with 6 bases between. The CDR3 covers 15 residues. The CDR3 sequence is CASSLEQPNTGELFF. DNA of the CDR3: TGCGCCAGCAGCTTGGAACAGCCGAACACCGGGGAGCTGTTTTTT.

This clonotype was seen many times. The chain links TRBV18 to TRBJ2-6; D not resolved. CDR1 KGHSH and CDR2 LQKENI come from the germline V gene. This CDR3 comprises 14 residues. V was shortened by 3 bases and J by 0 bases, with 3 bases between the two germline ends. The DNA of the CDR3 is TGTGCCAGCTCACCCACCTCTGGGGCCAACGTCCTGACTTTC. Its protein product is CASSPTSGANVLTF.

This clonotype was counted between two and nine times. The chain links TRBV10-3 to TRBJ2-1; the match to TRBD1 covers 8 bases. The germline gives CDR1 ENHRY, CDR2 SYGVKD. J lost 12 bases, V lost 3 bases, and 10 bases had no gene match. CDR3 size: 14 residues. This CDR3 reads CAISDSDRGRGQFF. The CDR3 DNA sequence: TGTGCCATCAGTGACTCTGACAGGGGCCGGGGGCAGTTCTTC.

V gene TRBV12-3 or TRBV12-4 combines with J gene TRBJ1-2; 7 bases agree with TRBD1. The J segment lost 8 bases and the V segment lost 5 bases, leaving 8 bases of the junction unmatched. The CDR3 spans 13 residues. The CDR3 sequence: CASSRQGFEGYTF. In DNA form, the CDR3 reads TGTGCCAGCAGTCGACAGGGTTTCGAAGGCTACACCTTC.

This clonotype came up a few times. The genes are TRBV2 and TRBJ2-4, with 8 bases aligning to TRBD2. This CDR3 comprises 16 residues. J gave up 0 bases and V 5 bases, and 6 bases lay outside the gene matches. The germline V gene encodes CDR1 SNHLY and CDR2 FYNNEI. Here the CDR3 DNA reads TGTGCCAGCAGTCGACGGGGGGGCCCAGCCAAAAACATTCAGTACTTC. This gives the protein CASSRRGGPAKNIQYF.

The rearrangement links TRBV2 to TRBJ2-2; unclear D gene. V was pared by 6 bases and J by 4 bases, with 12 bases between. Germline CDR1 SNHLY, CDR2 FYNNEI. The CDR3 consists of 14 residues. The CDR3 loop is CASRGPGATGELFF. As DNA, the CDR3 is TGTGCCAGCAGGGGCCCGGGCGCCACCGGGGAGCTGTTTTTT.

The table lists this clonotype with a few counts. V and J are TRBV5-6 and TRBJ2-5; D unclear. V shed 3 bases and J shed 0 bases, with 6 bases lying between them. The CDR3 is 13 residues long. The V gene's germline CDR1 is SGHDT and CDR2 YYEEEE. CDR3 region: CASSSTNQETQYF. The CDR3 DNA sequence: TGTGCCAGCAGCTCTACTAACCAAGAGACCCAGTACTTC.

This clonotype was detected only a few times. J is TRBJ2-2 and V is TRBV20-1; 8 bases align to TRBD1. The CDR3 runs 14 residues. J was trimmed by 4 bases and V by 3 bases; bases with no gene match: 4. The germline V gene has CDR1 DFQATT and CDR2 SNEGSKA (reference sequence). This CDR3 is CSARRTGGTGELFF. Written as DNA, the CDR3 is TGCAGTGCTAGGCGAACAGGGGGCACCGGGGAGCTGTTTTTT.

This clonotype has at least ten counts. This chain uses TRBV5-6 with TRBJ1-2; D remains ambiguous. In germline, CDR1 is SGHDT, CDR2 YYEEEE. Trimming pared 5 bases from V and 6 bases from J, leaving 17 bases between. The CDR3 has 14 amino acids. This CDR3 reads CASRGVGSVDGYTF. DNA of the CDR3: TGTGCCAGCAGGGGAGTTGGCTCAGTCGATGGCTACACCTTC.

V usage is TRBV7-2 and J usage is TRBJ2-1; D is unclear. Germline CDR1 and CDR2: SGHTA and FQGNSA. The CDR3 covers 14 residues. Trimming took 4 bases from V and 6 from J, leaving 13 bases between them. The CDR3 sequence is CASSSPLQTNEQFF. DNA for the CDR3: TGTGCCAGCAGCTCCCCCCTACAGACCAATGAGCAGTTCTTC.

In its sample, this clonotype was seen a few times. The V call is TRBV5-1, the J call TRBJ2-7; D is undetermined. The CDR3 has 12 residues. Germline V lookup: CDR1 SGHRS, CDR2 YFSETQ. The V gene lost 2 bases and the J gene lost 7 bases, with 10 bases spanning the gap. CDR3 in amino acids: CASSFLAGEQYF. CDR3 nucleotides: TGCGCCAGCAGCTTCTTGGCAGGAGAGCAGTACTTC. The variable domain in full, completed from reference TRBV5-1 and TRBJ2-7, reads KAGVTQTPRYLIKTRGQQVTLSCSPISGHRSVSWYQQTPGQGLQFLFEYFSETQRNKGNFPGRFSGRQFSNSRSEMNVSTLELGDSALYLCASSFLAGEQYFGPGTRLTVT.